Listed here is a single T cell receptor beta chain. Its specificity is not known. Using its own MiXCR run on the 5' RACE reads, TCRdb lists one record per CDR3 protein. Among 500,000 to 550,000 distinct CDR3 sequences listed, about 20% were seen once. The data belong to a study of identical twins. Study-wide results and caveats: Cord blood beta clonotypes present at high abundance carried fewer insertions; no such pattern appeared in memory repertoires. Models, which agreed with sharing between unrelated individuals, nonetheless underestimated the out-of-frame TCR alpha sharing seen in monozygotic twins.

The ends lost 0 bases at V and 6 bases at J; junction bases unmatched: 3. CDR1 and CDR2 (germline): DFQATT, SNEGSKA (reference sequence). The CDR3 length is 14 residues. These data also featured in a second study, about T cells expressing NK-cell markers. That source adds: Among eight sequenced donors, seven carried HCMV seropositivity while one was seronegative.

Input material: CD4+ T cells sorted from blood. This receptor was obtained from a woman aged 18-35 years in good health. V and J are TRBV20-1 and TRBJ2-3, with TRBD2 matching over 10 bases. CDR3 loop: CSARDPTSGDTQYF. In DNA, the CDR3 is TGCAGTGCTAGAGATCCGACTAGCGGGGATACGCAGTATTTT.